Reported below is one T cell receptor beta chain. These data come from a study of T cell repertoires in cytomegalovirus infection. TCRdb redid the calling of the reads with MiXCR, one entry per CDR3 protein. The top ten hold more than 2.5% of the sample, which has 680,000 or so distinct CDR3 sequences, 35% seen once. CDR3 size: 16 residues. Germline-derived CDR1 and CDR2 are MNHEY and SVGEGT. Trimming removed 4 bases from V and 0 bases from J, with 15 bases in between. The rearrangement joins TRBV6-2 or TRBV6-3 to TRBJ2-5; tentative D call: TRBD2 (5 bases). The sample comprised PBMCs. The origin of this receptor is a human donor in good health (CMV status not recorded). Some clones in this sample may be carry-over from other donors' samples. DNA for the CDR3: TGTGCCAGCAGTTTTCGAGCGGACGGGTACCAAGAGACCCAGTACTTC. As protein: CASSFRADGYQETQYF.